A selection of T cell receptor beta chains follows, all from one sample in a study of CD8 T cells in ankylosing spondylitis. TCRdb fed the 5' RACE reads into MiXCR, producing one record per CDR3 protein. The profile shows under 250,000 distinct CDR3 sequences, approximately 8% of them singletons. The sample consisted of blood, either unsorted or a sorted T cell fraction (not recorded which). Receptors originate from a female donor with ankylosing spondylitis or in good health (not recorded which). CDR3s include the opening cysteine and the closing phenylalanine or tryptophan. D genes are given only for firm matches. Size is stated for part of the rows, as once, few or many counts, or as a class when the clone is expanded.

>many|TRBV11-2|-|TRBJ2-1
CASSPDSSYNEQFF
TGTGCCAGCAGCCCCGACTCTTCCTACAATGAGCAGTTCTTC
>many|TRBV11-2|-|TRBJ2-1
CASSTSRGFPNNEQFF
TGTGCCAGCAGCACATCGAGGGGCTTCCCCAACAATGAGCAGTTCTTC
>few|TRBV2|TRBD1|TRBJ1-5
CASSPTGWIQPQHF
TGTGCCAGCAGCCCGACAGGGTGGATTCAGCCCCAGCATTTT
>-|TRBV11-2|-|TRBJ1-2
CANSLDLPDSLLNYGYTF
TGTGCCAACAGCTTAGATCTCCCCGACAGTCTCCTGAACTATGGCTACACCTTC
>many|TRBV3-1|TRBD2|TRBJ2-7
CASSQDKAGGPAYEQYF
TGTGCCAGCAGCCAAGACAAAGCGGGAGGGCCGGCCTACGAGCAGTACTTC
>many|TRBV20-1|TRBD2|TRBJ2-1
CSARGFLAGDLLVNEQFF
TGCAGTGCTAGAGGTTTCCTAGCGGGAGATTTATTGGTGAATGAGCAGTTCTTC
>-|TRBV7-2|TRBD2|TRBJ2-7
CASSLVKGSGRGRQYF
TGTGCCAGCAGCTTAGTCAAGGGTAGCGGGAGGGGGAGGCAGTACTTC
>many|TRBV20-1|TRBD1|TRBJ2-3
CSARDWTGLDTQYF
TGCAGTGCTAGAGATTGGACAGGGCTAGATACGCAGTATTTT
>many|TRBV29-1|-|TRBJ2-5
CSAGAQETQYF
TGCAGCGCAGGGGCCCAAGAGACCCAGTACTTC
>-|TRBV30|-|TRBJ1-1
CAWSVLAGAEAFF
TGTGCCTGGAGTGTACTTGCTGGGGCTGAAGCTTTCTTT
>many|TRBV11-2|TRBD2|TRBJ2-3
CASSFPRWREGPPHTDTQYF
TGTGCCAGCAGCTTCCCCCGTTGGCGGGAGGGCCCCCCCCACACAGATACGCAGTATTTT
>many|TRBV5-6|-|TRBJ2-5
CASSPRDRYQETQYF
TGTGCCAGCAGCCCGCGAGACAGGTACCAAGAGACCCAGTACTTC
>many|TRBV3-1|TRBD2|TRBJ2-3
CASSQRTSGTDTQYF
TGTGCCAGCAGCCAAAGGACTAGCGGAACAGATACGCAGTATTTT
>-|TRBV6-1|TRBD1|TRBJ2-5
CASSQGRGPGQETQYF
TGTGCCAGCAGTCAAGGCAGGGGGCCAGGGCAAGAGACCCAGTACTTC
>many|TRBV4-1|-|TRBJ1-2
CASSQDAAQRYGYTF
TGCGCCAGCAGCCAAGACGCGGCGCAGCGCTATGGCTACACCTTC
>many|TRBV6-1|TRBD2|TRBJ2-1
CASSPGRAYNEQFF
TGTGCCAGCAGTCCAGGGAGGGCCTACAATGAGCAGTTCTTC
>-|TRBV5-1|-|TRBJ2-7
CASSLGPGSSYEQYF
TGCGCCAGCAGCTTGGGGCCAGGGAGCTCCTACGAGCAGTACTTC
>many|TRBV5-1|-|TRBJ1-2
CASSFDGDPYTF
TGCGCCAGCAGCTTCGACGGAGATCCCTACACCTTC
>many|TRBV12-3/TRBV12-4|-|TRBJ2-7
CASTPGIGISLASEQYF
TGTGCCAGCACGCCCGGGATCGGGATCAGCCTAGCGAGCGAGCAGTACTTC
>many|TRBV5-5|-|TRBJ2-5
CASRFRTDIQETQYF
TGTGCCAGCAGGTTTCGGACGGACATCCAAGAGACCCAGTACTTC
>few|TRBV7-9|-|TRBJ1-1
CASSLVTGGEAFF
TGTGCCAGCAGCTTAGTGACGGGAGGTGAAGCTTTCTTT
>many|TRBV30|TRBD2|TRBJ2-1
CAWSPLPSGSYNEQFF
TGTGCCTGGAGCCCACTCCCTAGCGGCTCCTACAATGAGCAGTTCTTC
>many|TRBV6-5|-|TRBJ2-7
CASSSPQGEQYF
TGTGCCAGCAGTAGCCCACAGGGCGAGCAGTACTTC
>many|TRBV13|TRBD1|TRBJ2-7
CASSSSQGNEQYF
TGTGCCAGCAGCTCTTCACAGGGGAACGAGCAGTACTTC
>-|TRBV28|-|TRBJ1-5
CASSRFRGRSNQPQHF
TGTGCCAGCAGCCGATTCAGGGGTAGGAGCAATCAGCCCCAGCATTTT